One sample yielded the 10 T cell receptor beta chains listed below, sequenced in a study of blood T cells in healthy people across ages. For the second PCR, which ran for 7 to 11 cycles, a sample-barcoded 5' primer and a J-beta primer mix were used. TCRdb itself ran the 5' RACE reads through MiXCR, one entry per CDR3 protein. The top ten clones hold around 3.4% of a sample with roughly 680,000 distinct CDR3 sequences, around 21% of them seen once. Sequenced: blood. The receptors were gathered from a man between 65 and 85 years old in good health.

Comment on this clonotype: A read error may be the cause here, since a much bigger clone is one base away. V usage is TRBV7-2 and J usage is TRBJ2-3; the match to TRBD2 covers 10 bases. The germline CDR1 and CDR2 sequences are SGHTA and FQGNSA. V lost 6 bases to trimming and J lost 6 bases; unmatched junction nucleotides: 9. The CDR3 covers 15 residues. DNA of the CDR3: TGTGCCAGCAGGTTACCACTAGCGGGATGGGATACGCAGTATTTT. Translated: CASRLPLAGWDTQYF.

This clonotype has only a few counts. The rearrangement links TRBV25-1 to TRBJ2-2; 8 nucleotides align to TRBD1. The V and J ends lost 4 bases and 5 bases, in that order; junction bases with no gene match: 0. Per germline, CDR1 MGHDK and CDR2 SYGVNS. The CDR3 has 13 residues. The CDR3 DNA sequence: TGTGCCAGCAGTGGACAGGGGACCGGGGAGCTGTTTTTT. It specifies CASSGQGTGELFF. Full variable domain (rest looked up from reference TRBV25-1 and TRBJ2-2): EADIYQTPRYLVIGTGKKITLECSQTMGHDKMYWYQQDPGMELHLIHYSYGVNSTEKGDLSSESTVSRIRTEHFPLTLESARPSHTSQYLCASSGQGTGELFFGEGSRLTVL.

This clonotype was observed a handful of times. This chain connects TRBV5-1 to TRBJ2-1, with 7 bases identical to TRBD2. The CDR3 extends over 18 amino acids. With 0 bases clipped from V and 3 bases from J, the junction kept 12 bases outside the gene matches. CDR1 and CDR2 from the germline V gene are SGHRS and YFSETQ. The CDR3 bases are TGCGCCAGCAGCTTGGTGGGTCAGATTCAGCGGGACTACAATGAGCAGTTCTTC. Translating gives CASSLVGQIQRDYNEQFF.

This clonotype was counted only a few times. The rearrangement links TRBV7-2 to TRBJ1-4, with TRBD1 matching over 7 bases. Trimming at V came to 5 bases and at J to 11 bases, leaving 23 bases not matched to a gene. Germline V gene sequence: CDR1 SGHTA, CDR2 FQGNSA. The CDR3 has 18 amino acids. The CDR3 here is CASSPPGQPESPWGKLFF. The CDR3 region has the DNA TGTGCCAGCAGCCCGCCGGGACAGCCCGAATCCCCGTGGGGTAAACTGTTTTTT.

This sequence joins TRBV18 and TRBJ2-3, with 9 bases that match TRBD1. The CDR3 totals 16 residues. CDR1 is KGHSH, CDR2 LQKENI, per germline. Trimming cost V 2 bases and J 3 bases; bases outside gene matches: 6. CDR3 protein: CASSPTGQGSTDTQYF. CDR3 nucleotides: TGTGCCAGCTCACCAACCGGACAGGGGAGTACAGATACGCAGTATTTT.

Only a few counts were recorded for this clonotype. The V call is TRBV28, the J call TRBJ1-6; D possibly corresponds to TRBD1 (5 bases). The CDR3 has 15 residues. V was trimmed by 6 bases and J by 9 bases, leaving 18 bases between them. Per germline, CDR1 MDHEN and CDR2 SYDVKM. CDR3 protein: CASSRLGQGGSPLHF. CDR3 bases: TGTGCCAGCAGCCGTCTTGGGCAGGGCGGTTCACCCCTCCACTTT.

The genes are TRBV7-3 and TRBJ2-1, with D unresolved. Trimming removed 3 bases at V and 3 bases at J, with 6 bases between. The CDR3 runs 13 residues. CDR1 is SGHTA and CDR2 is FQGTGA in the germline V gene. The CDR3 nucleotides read TGTGCCAGCAGCTTTCACGGCTACAATGAGCAGTTCTTC. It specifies CASSFHGYNEQFF.

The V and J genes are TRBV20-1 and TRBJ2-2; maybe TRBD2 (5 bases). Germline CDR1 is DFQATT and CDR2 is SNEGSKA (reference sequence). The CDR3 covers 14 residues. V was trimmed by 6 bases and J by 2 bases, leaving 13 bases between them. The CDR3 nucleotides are TGCAGTGCCATTGGACTCGAAAACACCGGGGAGCTGTTTTTT. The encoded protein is CSAIGLENTGELFF.

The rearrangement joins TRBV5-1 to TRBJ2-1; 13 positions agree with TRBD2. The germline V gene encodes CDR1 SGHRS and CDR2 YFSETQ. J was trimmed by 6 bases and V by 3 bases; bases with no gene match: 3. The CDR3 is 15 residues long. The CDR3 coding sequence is TGCGCCAGCAGCTGGACTAGCGGGAGTGCCAATGAGCAGTTCTTC. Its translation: CASSWTSGSANEQFF.

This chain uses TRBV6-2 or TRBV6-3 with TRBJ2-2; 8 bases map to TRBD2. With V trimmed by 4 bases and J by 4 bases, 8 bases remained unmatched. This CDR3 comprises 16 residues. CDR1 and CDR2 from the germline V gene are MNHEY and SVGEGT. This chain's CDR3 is CASSSSGTSLTGELFF. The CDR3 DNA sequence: TGTGCCAGCAGTTCCTCCGGGACTAGTCTCACCGGGGAGCTGTTTTTT.